This record looks at one T cell receptor (beta chain) sequence and its context. Reverse transcription used 0.5 to 1 ug RNA and random hexamers. TCRdb reanalysed the immunoSEQ multiplex PCR reads using MiXCR and keeps one entry per CDR3 protein. Of roughly 190,000 distinct CDR3 sequences in the sample, roughly 95% are singletons; the top ten hold around 0.096%. This entry belongs to a study of CD8 T cells in Susac syndrome. The V and J ends lost 3 bases and 6 bases respectively, with 15 bases between them. The CDR3 contains 15 residues. Germline CDR1 reads SGHTA; CDR2 reads FQGNSA. Material: CD4+ T cells from PBMCs. The chain combines TRBV7-2 with TRBJ2-1; D may be TRBD1 (5 bases). The receptor comes from a human donor with Susac syndrome. The CDR3: CASSFGHLTSNEQFF. The CDR3 DNA is TGTGCCAGCAGCTTTGGACACCTCACGAGCAATGAGCAGTTCTTC.